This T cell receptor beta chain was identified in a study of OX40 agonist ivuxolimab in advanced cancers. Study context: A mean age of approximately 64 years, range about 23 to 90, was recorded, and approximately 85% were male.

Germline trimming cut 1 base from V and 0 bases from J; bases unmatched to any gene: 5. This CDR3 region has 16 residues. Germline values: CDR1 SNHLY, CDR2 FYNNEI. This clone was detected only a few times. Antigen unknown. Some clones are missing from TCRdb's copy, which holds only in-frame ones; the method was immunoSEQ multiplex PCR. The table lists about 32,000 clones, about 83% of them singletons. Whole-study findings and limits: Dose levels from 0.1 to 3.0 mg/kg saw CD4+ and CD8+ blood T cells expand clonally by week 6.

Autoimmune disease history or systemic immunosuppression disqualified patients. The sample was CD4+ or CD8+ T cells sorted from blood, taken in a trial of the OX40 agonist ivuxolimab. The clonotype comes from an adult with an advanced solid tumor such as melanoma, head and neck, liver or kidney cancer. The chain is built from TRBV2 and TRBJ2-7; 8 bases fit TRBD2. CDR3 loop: CASSEGTSGFSYEQYF. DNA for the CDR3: TGTGCCAGCAGTGAAGGAACTAGCGGTTTCTCCTACGAGCAGTACTTC.